Listed here are 16 T cell receptor beta chains from one sample, sequenced in a study of T cell responses to AZD1222 COVID-19 vaccine. Repertoires were generated with immunoSEQ multiplex PCR, while TCRdb's copy carries only in-frame clones and drops some. Among 150,000 to 200,000 clones listed, 70% to 90% were seen once. Sample: peripheral blood, taken on day 0 of AZD1222 vaccination. The receptors were gathered from an adult in good health.

This rearrangement joins TRBV28 to TRBJ1-1, with unresolved D. The CDR3 runs to 15 residues. Per germline, CDR1 MDHEN and CDR2 SYDVKM. The ends were cut back, 6 bases at V and 1 base at J, with 15 bases in the middle. The CDR3 sequence: CASRSPGAGNTEAFF. The CDR3 coding sequence is TGTGCCAGCAGGTCTCCGGGCGCCGGGAACACTGAAGCTTTCTTT.

The V gene is TRBV5-5, the J gene TRBJ1-3; the D gene is possibly TRBD1 (5 bases). CDR3 length equals 16 residues. V dropped 4 bases and J dropped 0 bases, with 14 bases sitting between them. Germline V gene sequence: CDR1 SGHKS, CDR2 YYEKEE (reference sequence). The CDR3 sequence: CASSHPGLNSGNTIYF. CDR3 DNA: TGTGCCAGCAGCCACCCAGGGCTCAACTCTGGAAACACCATATATTTT.

This clone was observed once. J is TRBJ1-4 and V is TRBV2; a weak D match, TRBD1 (5 bases). CDR3 size: 14 residues. Germline V gene sequence: CDR1 SNHLY, CDR2 FYNNEI. V was cut by 8 bases and J by 2 bases, with 12 bases left in between. The DNA for the CDR3 is TGTGCCAGCGCGAGGGGCGGGACTAATGAAAAACTGTTTTTT. It translates to CASARGGTNEKLFF.

The chain has TRBV19 and TRBJ1-1, with unresolved D. V was cut by 5 bases and J by 7 bases, with 17 bases left in between. Germline V CDR1 and CDR2: LNHDA, SQIVND (reference sequence). This CDR3 is built from 14 residues. This CDR3 reads CASSLLPRGSEAFF. The CDR3 DNA sequence: TGTGCCAGTAGTCTCCTCCCCCGGGGAAGTGAAGCTTTCTTT.

This CDR3 is CAISEVEGTEAFF. DNA of the CDR3: TGTGCCATCAGTGAGGTCGAGGGCACTGAAGCTTTCTTT. The genes are TRBV10-3 and TRBJ1-1; D gene unclear. The CDR3 sequence is 13 residues long. Between the trimmed V and J ends, which lost 2 bases and 4 bases, there was a span of 8 bases. Germline V gene data show CDR1 as ENHRY and CDR2 as SYGVKD.

V gene TRBV24-1 combines with J gene TRBJ2-3, with D uncertain. Germline loops: CDR1 KGHDR, CDR2 SFDVKD. V lost 1 base to trimming and J lost 2 bases, with 6 bases between them. This CDR3 is 14 amino acids long. In DNA, the CDR3 is TGTGCCACCAGTGATTTTAGCTCCACAGATACGCAGTATTTT. Residues: CATSDFSSTDTQYF.

The J gene is TRBJ1-1, the V gene TRBV5-1, with a tentative D call TRBD1 (5 bases). Trimming took 0 bases from V and 3 from J, leaving 15 bases between them. This CDR3 region has 16 residues. Germline assignment: CDR1 SGHRS and CDR2 YFSETQ. The CDR3 loop is CASSLGLTVVDTEAFF. As DNA, the CDR3 is TGCGCCAGCAGCTTGGGTCTGACAGTGGTTGACACTGAAGCTTTCTTT.

The V and J genes are TRBV30 and TRBJ2-2; D unresolved. Trimming took 2 bases from V and 4 from J, leaving 11 bases between them. The CDR3 spans 14 residues. CDR1 and CDR2 (germline): GTSNPN, SVGIG (reference sequence). The CDR3, as DNA: TGTGCCTGGAGTAGCCTAGTCTCCACCGGGGAGCTGTTTTTT. It encodes CAWSSLVSTGELFF.

This clone was counted once. The chain couples TRBV5-6 to TRBJ1-1, with D unresolved. With 0 bases removed from V and 5 bases from J, the gap between germline ends came to 11 bases. This CDR3 is 14 amino acids long. CDR1 and CDR2 (germline): SGHDT, YYEEEE. The CDR3 protein is CASSLAGTGTEAFF. The DNA for the CDR3 is TGTGCCAGCAGCTTGGCAGGTACTGGAACTGAAGCTTTCTTT.

The chain joins TRBV4-3 to TRBJ1-5, with D unresolved. The CDR3 consists of 15 residues. CDR1 is LGHNA and CDR2 is YSLEER in the germline V gene. Trimming stripped 0 bases from V and 4 bases from J, with 10 bases between. CDR3 region: CASSQETGLNQPQHF. The CDR3 nucleotides read TGCGCCAGCAGCCAAGAAACGGGGTTAAATCAGCCCCAGCATTTT.

This chain links TRBV7-3 with TRBJ2-7; D not certain. Trimming cost V 0 bases and J 1 base, with 4 bases left between them. CDR1 is SGHTA and CDR2 is FQGTGA in the germline V gene. This CDR3 spans 13 amino acids. As DNA, the CDR3 is TGTGCCAGCAGCTTAACGTCATCCTACGAGCAGTACTTC. Its translation: CASSLTSSYEQYF. Full variable domain (outside the CDR3, taken from reference TRBV7-3 and TRBJ2-7): GAGVSQTPSNKVTEKGKYVELRCDPISGHTALYWYRQSLGQGPEFLIYFQGTGAADDSGLPNDRFFAVRPEGSVSTLKIQRTERGDSAVYLCASSLTSSYEQYFGPGTRLTVT.

The chain combines TRBV27 with TRBJ1-5, with 10 positions matching TRBD1. The V gene's germline CDR1 is MNHEY and CDR2 SMNVEV (reference sequence). V lost 8 bases to trimming and J lost 0 bases; unmatched junction nucleotides: 1. The CDR3 spans 14 residues. The DNA of the CDR3 is TGTGCCAGCTGGACAGGGGGTAGCAATCAGCCCCAGCATTTT. Protein product: CASWTGGSNQPQHF.

A note on this clone: Distinct nucleotide sequences in the sample also encode this CDR3. This chain joins TRBV18 and TRBJ2-7, with TRBD2 matching over 9 bases. CDR1 and CDR2 (germline): KGHSH, LQKENI. The CDR3 is 14 residues long. The junction had 1 base not matched to a gene; V was cut back by 3 bases and J by 1 base. The CDR3: CASSPSGGSYEQYV. In DNA form, the CDR3 reads TGTGCCAGCTCACCTAGCGGGGGATCCTACGAGCAGTACGTC.

This chain connects TRBV28 to TRBJ2-7; TRBD2 matches at 8 bases. The CDR3 extends over 14 amino acids. Germline CDR1 and CDR2: MDHEN and SYDVKM. Trimming at V came to 5 bases and at J to 3 bases, leaving 6 bases not matched to a gene. The CDR3, as DNA: TGTGCCAGCAGTCCCCTAGCGGGTAACTACGAGCAGTACTTC. Translating gives CASSPLAGNYEQYF.

Details on this clone: Other DNA variants within this sample encode the same CDR3. CDR3 nucleotides: TGCAGTGCCAGCACAGATACGCAGTATTTT. The encoded protein is CSASTDTQYF. The chain combines TRBV20-1 with TRBJ2-3; no clear D gene. Trimming left V 6 bases short and J 0 bases short, with 1 base between. Germline lookup yields CDR1 DFQATT and CDR2 SNEGSKA (reference sequence). The CDR3 is 10 residues long.

The chain uses TRBV6-4 and TRBJ2-6; D might be TRBD2 (7 bases). Germline V gene data show CDR1 as MRHNA and CDR2 as SNTAGT. This CDR3 has 15 amino acids. Trimming stripped 10 bases from V and 0 bases from J, with 13 bases between. CDR3 sequence reads: CAITRGGSGANVLTF. The CDR3 bases are TGTGCCATCACGAGGGGGGGCTCTGGGGCCAACGTCCTGACTTTC.